The source of this T cell receptor beta chain is a study of T cells in Graves' hyperthyroidism and ophthalmopathy. V dropped 2 bases and J dropped 5 bases, with 10 bases sitting between them. Germline assignment: CDR1 DFQATT and CDR2 SNEGSKA (reference sequence). This CDR3 spans 14 amino acids. Researchers amplified the TCR beta CDR3 regions from RNA transcripts. The HTBI primer set drove a first-round RT-PCR of the TCR CDR3. TCRdb ran MiXCR on the multiplex PCR reads and lists one entry per CDR3 protein. There are approximately 400,000 distinct CDR3 sequences in the sample; approximately 15% occur only once, and about 11% lies in the top ten. General observations from the study: Ophthalmopathy was separated from stable hyperthyroidism by a 13 V-J model.

At least ten counts were recorded for this clonotype. Its specificity is not known. The source material was blood. The receptor comes from a woman in her sixties or seventies with Graves' hyperthyroidism. The chain joins TRBV20-1 to TRBJ1-6, with unresolved D. The CDR3: CSARILGNNSPLHF. The CDR3 bases are TGCAGTGCTAGAATACTGGGGAATAATTCACCCCTCCACTTT.